This T cell receptor (beta chain) was found in a study of blood T cell repertoires in COVID-19. Trimming cost V 3 bases and J 9 bases, with 8 bases left between them. The CDR3 has 11 amino acids. Germline CDR1 LGHDT, CDR2 YNNKEL (reference sequence). Clones were sequenced by immunoSEQ multiplex PCR, and TCRdb holds only the in-frame ones, with some missing. There are roughly 250,000 clones in the sample; about four fifths occur only once, and around 9.9% lies in the top ten. This TCR derives from an elderly woman with acute or convalescent COVID-19. Input material: peripheral blood. The chain is built from TRBV3-1 (or the pseudogene TRBV3-2) and TRBJ1-2; D gene ambiguous. CDR3 sequence (DNA): TGTGCCAGCAGCCAGGAGGGAAGCTACACCTTC. Encoded protein: CASSQEGSYTF.